Listed here are 25 T cell receptor beta chains from one sample, sequenced in a study of T cell responses to AZD1222 COVID-19 vaccine. Generated by immunoSEQ multiplex PCR, the TCRdb table keeps only in-frame clones and is missing some. The profile shows under 200,000 clones, around 92% of them singletons. Specimen: peripheral blood, collected on day 0 of AZD1222 vaccination. Receptor source: an adult in good health.

The CDR3 DNA follows: TGTGCCAGCAGCGGGCGGGGGGGGGCCTACGAGCAGTACTTC. This codes for CASSGRGGAYEQYF. J is TRBJ2-7 and V is TRBV9; TRBD2 matches at 9 bases. The CDR3 spans 14 residues. Germline V gives CDR1 SGDLS, CDR2 YYNGEE. V was clipped by 3 bases and J by 2 bases; unmatched bases: 3.

This clone was observed once. The chain couples TRBV25-1 to TRBJ2-5, with a weak D call TRBD2 (5 bases). The CDR3 length is 15 residues. Germline V gene lookup returns CDR1 MGHDK and CDR2 SYGVNS. V was shortened by 2 bases and J by 2 bases, with 12 bases between the two germline ends. CDR3 region: CASSEGRVAQETQYF. CDR3 DNA sequence: TGTGCCAGCAGTGAAGGGCGGGTGGCGCAAGAGACCCAGTACTTC.

Written as DNA, the CDR3 is TGTGCCAGCACCGTCGGGACAGGGGAATATGAGCAGTTCTTC. This translates into CASTVGTGEYEQFF. The gene calls are TRBV6-5 and TRBJ2-1, with 10 nucleotides matching TRBD1. The CDR3 length is 14 residues. J was trimmed by 8 bases and V by 7 bases; bases with no gene match: 8. CDR1 and CDR2 from the germline V gene are MNHEY and SVGAGI.

The V gene is TRBV6-1, the J gene TRBJ1-2; D is ambiguous. CDR1 MNHNS and CDR2 SASEGT come from the germline V gene. The CDR3 is 14 residues long. Trimming removed 2 bases from V and 12 bases from J, with 19 bases in between. The CDR3 bases are TGTGCCAGCAGTGAATCGGGCGGAGGCGCGACCCACACCTTC. It translates to CASSESGGGATHTF.

This chain links TRBV27 with TRBJ1-6; D is unresolved. The V gene's germline CDR1 is MNHEY and CDR2 SMNVEV (reference sequence). The CDR3 runs to 13 residues. V was cut by 5 bases and J by 4 bases, with 6 bases left in between. CDR3 nucleotides: TGTGCCAGCAGTAGGGATTATAATTCACCCCTCCACTTT. Its translation is CASSRDYNSPLHF.

The V and J genes are TRBV6-6 and TRBJ1-3, with 7 bases matching TRBD1. V trimming: 5 bases; J trimming: 4 bases; junction bases outside the gene matches: 5. Germline V gene data show CDR1 as MNHNY and CDR2 as SVGAGI (reference sequence). The CDR3 covers 14 residues. The CDR3 bases are TGTGCCAGCAGTCCCGGGACAGCCGGAAACACCATATATTTT. This encodes CASSPGTAGNTIYF.

This clone was counted a few times. The V and J genes are TRBV6-1 and TRBJ2-7; D is unresolved. The CDR3 totals 14 residues. Germline V CDR1 and CDR2: MNHNS, SASEGT. Trimming removed 2 bases from V and 0 bases from J, with 8 bases in between. This CDR3 is CASSEPAVSYEQYF. The CDR3 bases are TGTGCCAGCAGTGAACCGGCAGTCTCCTACGAGCAGTACTTC.

This chain connects TRBV19 to TRBJ1-3, with D possibly matching TRBD1 (6 bases). This CDR3 region has 15 residues. Germline V gives CDR1 LNHDA, CDR2 SQIVND (reference sequence). With 7 bases removed from V and 3 bases from J, the gap between germline ends came to 16 bases. In nucleotides, the CDR3 is TGTGCCAGTACCTTGGACAGAGGGATTGGAAACACCATATATTTT. Its translation is CASTLDRGIGNTIYF.

The V and J genes are TRBV30 and TRBJ2-1; TRBD2 matches at 9 bases. The CDR3 sequence is 13 residues long. Germline CDR1 is GTSNPN and CDR2 is SVGIG (reference sequence). V gave up 3 bases and J gave up 8 bases; unmatched junction bases: 5. The CDR3 protein is CAWRGLARHEQFF. Here the CDR3 DNA reads TGTGCCTGGAGGGGACTAGCTAGGCATGAGCAGTTCTTC.

This clone has only one observation. The same CDR3 arises from other DNA sequences in this sample as well. The chain recombines TRBV12-3 or TRBV12-4 with TRBJ1-3, with D hard to call. The CDR3 length is 12 residues. V dropped 3 bases and J dropped 4 bases, with 4 bases sitting between them. CDR3 DNA: TGTGCCAGCAGTTTTTTCGGAAACACCATATATTTT. Translating it yields CASSFFGNTIYF.

The V call is TRBV28, the J call TRBJ1-2; D is unclear. V was cut by 6 bases and J by 4 bases, with 12 bases left in between. Germline loops: CDR1 MDHEN, CDR2 SYDVKM. The CDR3 extends over 13 amino acids. CDR3 sequence: CASSLFRGYGYTF. CDR3 coding DNA: TGTGCCAGCAGCCTATTCCGAGGCTATGGCTACACCTTC.

This clone came up once. The chain is built from TRBV6-2 or TRBV6-3 and TRBJ1-2; D gene unclear. Between the trimmed V and J ends, which lost 2 bases and 8 bases, there was a span of 9 bases. In germline, CDR1 is MNHEY, CDR2 SVGEGT. CDR3 length: 12 amino acids. The CDR3 DNA follows: TGTGCCAGCAGTTACGAGCTTGCGGGCTACACCTTC. Protein product: CASSYELAGYTF.

The chain joins TRBV7-9 to TRBJ1-4; TRBD1 matches at 9 bases. The CDR3 spans 17 residues. The V gene end was trimmed by 5 bases and the J gene end by 5 bases; junction bases not matched to a gene: 12. CDR1 SEHNR and CDR2 FQNEAQ come from the germline V gene (reference sequence). The CDR3 reads CASSPPPRQGGNEKLFF. The DNA of the CDR3 is TGTGCCAGCAGCCCCCCCCCTCGACAGGGGGGGAATGAAAAACTGTTTTTT.

Note on this clone: Other DNA sequences in this specimen translate into the identical CDR3. This chain joins TRBV5-1 and TRBJ2-2; no clear D gene. Trimming pared 5 bases from V and 1 base from J, leaving 9 bases between. CDR3 size: 14 residues. Germline CDR1 reads SGHRS; CDR2 reads YFSETQ. Here the CDR3 reads CASSSDGNTGELFF. CDR3 DNA sequence: TGCGCCAGCAGTTCCGACGGGAACACCGGGGAGCTGTTTTTT.

V usage is TRBV19 and J usage is TRBJ1-2, with no clear D. This CDR3 comprises 10 residues. Trimming took 10 bases from V and 6 from J, leaving 9 bases between them. CDR1 and CDR2 from the germline V gene are LNHDA and SQIVND (reference sequence). CDR3 sequence: CATGENGYTF. CDR3 nucleotide sequence: TGTGCCACCGGGGAAAATGGCTACACCTTC.

This sequence joins TRBV3-1 (or the pseudogene TRBV3-2) and TRBJ1-3; TRBD1 might be the D (5 bases). CDR1 LGHDT and CDR2 YNNKEL come from the germline V gene (reference sequence). The CDR3 sequence is 15 residues long. Trimming stripped 4 bases from V and 3 bases from J, with 13 bases between. CDR3 in DNA: TGTGCCAGCAGCCTCCCGGCAGGGCATGGAAACACCATATATTTT. Protein: CASSLPAGHGNTIYF.

The chain employs TRBV25-1 and TRBJ1-1; unclear D gene. The CDR3 loop spans 15 amino acids. V was pared by 4 bases and J by 2 bases, with 14 bases between. Germline V gene data show CDR1 as MGHDK and CDR2 as SYGVNS. CDR3 DNA sequence: TGTGCCAGCAGTGGGCAGCCCCAAGACAACACTGAAGCTTTCTTT. Amino acids: CASSGQPQDNTEAFF.

V usage is TRBV20-1 and J usage is TRBJ1-2; 9 positions agree with TRBD1. CDR3 length: 13 amino acids. Per germline, CDR1 DFQATT and CDR2 SNEGSKA (reference sequence). With V trimmed by 3 bases and J by 5 bases, 4 bases remained unmatched. Here the CDR3 DNA reads TGCAGTGCTAGTACAGGGACAGGGTATGGCTACACCTTC. Its protein product is CSASTGTGYGYTF.

The chain employs TRBV19 and TRBJ1-6; TRBD1 matches 8 bases. CDR3 length: 14 amino acids. V gave up 6 bases and J gave up 9 bases; unmatched junction bases: 7. CDR1 is LNHDA and CDR2 is SQIVND in the germline V gene (reference sequence). The CDR3 spells CASRKQGDSSPLHF. The CDR3 bases are TGTGCCAGTAGAAAACAGGGGGATAGTTCACCCCTCCACTTT.

This clone has a handful of counts. This rearrangement joins TRBV6-1 to TRBJ1-1; D is ambiguous. Trimming stripped 3 bases from V and 1 base from J, with 9 bases between. CDR3 size: 14 residues. Germline CDR1 MNHNS, CDR2 SASEGT. CDR3 sequence reads: CASSDVQPNTEAFF. CDR3 coding DNA: TGTGCCAGCAGTGATGTACAACCGAACACTGAAGCTTTCTTT.

This clone was seen a single time. V is TRBV15 and J is TRBJ1-1; D is uncertain. CDR1 is LNHNV, CDR2 YYDKDF, per germline (reference sequence). V dropped 3 bases and J dropped 0 bases, with 11 bases sitting between them. The CDR3 contains 15 residues. The CDR3 sequence: CATSRPGLLNTEAFF. The CDR3 bases are TGTGCCACCAGCAGGCCCGGACTGTTGAACACTGAAGCTTTCTTT.

This chain links TRBV3-1 (or the pseudogene TRBV3-2) with TRBJ1-2; 10 nucleotides line up with TRBD1. The CDR3 spans 15 residues. CDR1 is LGHDT and CDR2 is YNNKEL in the germline V gene (reference sequence). Trimming took 4 bases from V and 1 from J; bases not matched to a gene: 3. Here the CDR3 DNA reads TGTGCCAGCAGCCTTAGGGACAGGGGTAACTATGGCTACACCTTC. Translated: CASSLRDRGNYGYTF.

V is TRBV6-5 and J is TRBJ2-1; TRBD2 matches 10 bases. Unmatched junction bases numbered 7, after V lost 4 bases and J lost 7 bases. This CDR3 region has 15 residues. In germline, CDR1 is MNHEY, CDR2 SVGAGI. CDR3 sequence reads: CASSFGLAVGNEQFF. CDR3 in DNA: TGTGCCAGCAGTTTCGGACTAGCGGTTGGAAATGAGCAGTTCTTC.

CDR3 sequence: CASSHRRGEQFF. As DNA, the CDR3 is TGTGCCAGCAGCCACCGAAGGGGGGAGCAGTTCTTC. The chain recombines TRBV3-1 (or the pseudogene TRBV3-2) with TRBJ2-1; weak D call: TRBD1 (6 bases). In germline, CDR1 is LGHDT, CDR2 YNNKEL (reference sequence). The CDR3 is made up of 12 amino acids. Trimming took 3 bases from V and 10 from J, leaving 10 bases between them.

The rearrangement joins TRBV11-2 to TRBJ2-5; D is unclear. Per the germline V gene, CDR1 is SGHAT and CDR2 is FQNNGV. Trimming took off 2 bases at V and 5 bases at J, with 9 bases between the two ends. This CDR3 has 13 residues. The CDR3, as DNA: TGTGCCAGCAGCTTAAGCTTCGTCGAGACCCAGTACTTC. Amino acid sequence: CASSLSFVETQYF.